This T cell receptor (beta chain) was captured by sequencing in a study of cytomegalovirus exposure and HLA in healthy donors. Sequencing was performed with immunoSEQ multiplex PCR; in TCRdb, only in-frame clones are kept and a portion is missing. The sample lists about 71,000 clones; around 95% were seen once. V shed 4 bases and J 7 bases; nucleotides not matched to a gene: 10. Germline CDR1 is SGHTS and CDR2 is YDEGEE. The CDR3 contains 14 residues. Overall study findings and caveats: According to the study, around 150 TCR beta chains were cytomegalovirus-associated. Whilst most TCR sequences proved rare, a subset of public TCRs occurred across many donors. The classifier reportedly diagnosed cytomegalovirus status with high sensitivity and specificity.

Worth noting for this clone: Its antigen is not known.

The chain is built from TRBV5-8 and TRBJ2-7, with 8 bases matching TRBD2. This clonotype originated in a man younger than 35 in good health and CMV-seropositive. Sequenced: PBMCs. In DNA form, the CDR3 reads TGTGCCAGCAGCCAAGAGCGGGAGCCTCGTGAGCAGTACTTC. As protein: CASSQEREPREQYF.